This T cell receptor beta chain was found in a study of T cell changes during pregnancy in multiple sclerosis. The protocol was immunoSEQ multiplex PCR, while the TCRdb copy is restricted to in-frame clones and leaves out a portion. The sample yields tens of thousands of clones, approximately 85% seen once. This CDR3 is 15 amino acids long. The V gene lost 6 bases and the J gene lost 0 bases, with 13 bases spanning the gap. CDR1 and CDR2 (germline): MDHEN, SYDVKM. The sequencing used peripheral blood, collected in the first trimester of pregnancy. The chain joins TRBV28 to TRBJ2-3; tentatively, D is TRBD2 (6 bases). The sequence came from a female donor with multiple sclerosis, enrolled in a pregnancy study. DNA of the CDR3: TGTGCCAGCAGCCTCGGGGGAACTAGCACAGATACGCAGTATTTT. This translates into CASSLGGTSTDTQYF.